Below, 26 T cell receptor beta chains from the same sample are listed, as sequenced in a study of blood T cell repertoires in COVID-19. Sequencing used immunoSEQ multiplex PCR; TCRdb keeps in-frame clones, though not all of them. Of fewer than 350,000 clones detected, roughly nine tenths appear once; the ten largest clones hold over 4%. Source material: PBMCs or T cells enriched from blood (not recorded which). These receptors came from a man aged 60 to 69 who had recovered from COVID-19.

The V gene is TRBV11-2, the J gene TRBJ1-4; D uncertain. The germline V gene encodes CDR1 SGHAT and CDR2 FQNNGV. Trimming took 3 bases from V and 4 from J, leaving 6 bases between them. The CDR3 runs to 13 residues. The CDR3 loop reads CASSLEFNEKLFF. CDR3 DNA: TGTGCCAGCAGCTTGGAGTTTAATGAAAAACTGTTTTTT.

This chain links TRBV7-2 with TRBJ1-5; D is unclear. The CDR3 length is 13 residues. Germline V CDR1 and CDR2: SGHTA, FQGNSA. Trimming took off 1 base at V and 3 bases at J, with 4 bases between the two ends. CDR3 protein: CASSLVANQPQHF. DNA of the CDR3: TGTGCCAGCAGCTTAGTGGCCAATCAGCCCCAGCATTTT.

The genes are TRBV6-6 and TRBJ1-6; perhaps TRBD1 as D (5 bases). The length of the CDR3 is 16 residues. With 2 bases removed from V and 5 bases from J, the gap between germline ends came to 13 bases. Per the germline V gene, CDR1 is MNHNY and CDR2 is SVGAGI (reference sequence). The CDR3 region is CASSYGGQGNNSPLHF. The CDR3 nucleotides are TGTGCCAGCAGTTACGGTGGTCAGGGCAATAATTCACCCCTCCACTTT.

The chain couples TRBV10-3 to TRBJ2-7, with TRBD1 identical over 11 bases. Per germline, CDR1 ENHRY and CDR2 SYGVKD. V was pared by 4 bases and J by 7 bases, with 12 bases of the junction left unmatched. The CDR3 length is 16 residues. The CDR3 loop is CAISADPGTGGGEQYF. DNA of the CDR3: TGTGCCATCAGTGCCGATCCCGGGACAGGGGGAGGGGAGCAGTACTTC.

V and J are TRBV3-1 (or the pseudogene TRBV3-2) and TRBJ1-2, with a tentative D call TRBD1 (5 bases). The germline V and J ends were trimmed by 1 base and 2 bases, with 11 bases remaining between them. The CDR3 loop spans 15 amino acids. CDR1 LGHDT and CDR2 YNNKEL come from the germline V gene (reference sequence). The DNA of the CDR3 is TGTGCCAGCAGCCAAGGTCATGGGGGGAACTATGGCTACACCTTC. It is translated as CASSQGHGGNYGYTF.

The genes are TRBV11-2 and TRBJ2-3, with D perhaps TRBD2 (7 bases). Germline loops: CDR1 SGHAT, CDR2 FQNNGV. Between the trimmed V and J ends, which lost 5 bases and 5 bases, there was a span of 26 bases. The CDR3 length is 18 residues. Here the CDR3 reads CASSLRDTGGGLRDTQYF. The CDR3, as DNA: TGTGCCAGCAGCCTGAGGGACACTGGGGGAGGGCTTCGAGATACGCAGTATTTT.

The genes are TRBV7-9 and TRBJ1-1, with D unresolved. The germline gives CDR1 SEHNR, CDR2 FQNEAQ (reference sequence). The CDR3 is made up of 15 amino acids. Deletions cut 4 bases from V and 1 base from J, with 13 bases between. The CDR3 DNA follows: TGTGCCAGCAGCTGGAGGGTAGCAGGGAACACTGAAGCTTTCTTT. Translating gives CASSWRVAGNTEAFF.

The chain combines TRBV6-5 with TRBJ2-5; possibly TRBD2 for D (6 bases). The CDR3 totals 11 residues. CDR1 is MNHEY and CDR2 is SVGAGI in the germline V gene. V lost 8 bases, J lost 4 bases, and 8 bases lay in between. This CDR3 reads CASLGGETQYF. The DNA for the CDR3 is TGTGCCAGCCTCGGGGGAGAGACCCAGTACTTC.

The chain employs TRBV7-9 and TRBJ2-2; 9 positions match TRBD2. J gave up 5 bases and V 2 bases, and 12 bases lay outside the gene matches. The CDR3 extends over 18 amino acids. From germline, CDR1 is SEHNR and CDR2 FQNEAQ (reference sequence). The CDR3: CASSLLLAGGPETGELFF. For the CDR3, the DNA is TGTGCCAGCAGCTTACTACTGGCGGGAGGGCCGGAAACCGGGGAGCTGTTTTTT.

J is TRBJ2-7 and V is TRBV9, with TRBD2 as a possible D gene (6 bases). The CDR3 runs to 14 residues. From germline, CDR1 is SGDLS and CDR2 YYNGEE. The V and J ends lost 0 bases and 6 bases respectively, with 13 bases between them. CDR3 DNA sequence: TGTGCCAGCAGCGTAGTCAGGTCCGGGGGCGAGCAGTACTTC. Translated, it gives CASSVVRSGGEQYF.

The gene calls are TRBV6-5 and TRBJ2-7, with 7 bases identical to TRBD2. Germline V lookup: CDR1 MNHEY, CDR2 SVGAGI. V shed 5 bases and J 2 bases; nucleotides not matched to a gene: 9. The CDR3 loop spans 15 amino acids. As DNA, the CDR3 is TGTGCCAGCAGTCATCTAGCGGAGACACCCTACGAGCAGTACTTC. This codes for CASSHLAETPYEQYF.

This sequence joins TRBV11-3 and TRBJ1-1; TRBD1 matches at 7 bases. The trim removed 5 bases at V and 8 bases at J, leaving 5 bases unmatched. The CDR3 consists of 12 residues. The germline V gene has CDR1 SGHNT and CDR2 YENEEA. The CDR3 loop is CASSDRQGEAFF. The CDR3 DNA reads TGTGCCAGCAGCGACCGACAGGGAGAAGCTTTCTTT.

The chain joins TRBV5-1 to TRBJ1-6, with 7 bases fitting TRBD1. J lost 7 bases, V lost 4 bases, and 8 bases had no gene match. CDR3 length equals 15 residues. The germline V gene encodes CDR1 SGHRS and CDR2 YFSETQ. The CDR3: CASSIRDSRNSPLHF. The CDR3, as DNA: TGCGCCAGCAGCATCCGGGACAGCCGGAATTCACCCCTCCACTTT.

V gene TRBV28 combines with J gene TRBJ1-5; no firm D call. Germline CDR1 MDHEN, CDR2 SYDVKM. V was shortened by 2 bases and J by 11 bases, with 7 bases between the two germline ends. The CDR3 totals 11 residues. The CDR3 loop is CASSLRQSQHF. CDR3 in DNA: TGTGCCAGCAGTTTACGCCAGTCCCAGCATTTT.

CDR3 loop: CASSGSVSYEQYF. As DNA, the CDR3 is TGTGCCAGCAGCGGCAGTGTCTCCTACGAGCAGTACTTC. This chain joins TRBV9 and TRBJ2-7; D gene unclear. Germline V gene data show CDR1 as SGDLS and CDR2 as YYNGEE. V gave up 3 bases and J gave up 0 bases, with 7 bases separating them. The CDR3 totals 13 residues.

This chain joins TRBV7-3 and TRBJ2-2; 7 nucleotides match TRBD1. The CDR3 covers 15 residues. Trimming cost V 5 bases and J 3 bases; bases outside gene matches: 6. The V gene's germline CDR1 is SGHTA and CDR2 FQGTGA. The CDR3 nucleotides read TGTGCCAGCAGCCCTACGGGACAGTACACCGGGGAGCTGTTTTTT. The encoded protein is CASSPTGQYTGELFF.

The chain uses TRBV5-1 and TRBJ1-4; no reliable D call. Trimming took 3 bases from V and 4 from J, leaving 10 bases between them. Germline CDR1 is SGHRS and CDR2 is YFSETQ. CDR3 size: 14 residues. CDR3 bases: TGCGCCAGCAGCTATCAGGTCGATAATGAAAAACTGTTTTTT. Translating it yields CASSYQVDNEKLFF.

The chain combines TRBV5-1 with TRBJ1-4; D is perhaps TRBD1 (5 bases). The CDR3 runs 14 residues. The ends were cut back, 0 bases at V and 6 bases at J, with 9 bases in the middle. CDR1 and CDR2 from the germline V gene are SGHRS and YFSETQ. The CDR3 DNA follows: TGCGCCAGCAGCTTGGACAGGCCTGATGAAAAACTGTTTTTT. Translating it yields CASSLDRPDEKLFF.

CDR3 loop: CASSSVPQEAQYF. The DNA for the CDR3 is TGTGCCAGCAGCTCGGTCCCGCAGGAAGCGCAGTACTTC. The chain couples TRBV28 to TRBJ2-7; D remains unclear. Per germline, CDR1 MDHEN and CDR2 SYDVKM. This CDR3 is built from 13 residues. V lost 6 bases and J 9 bases, leaving 18 bases between the germline ends.

This chain links TRBV5-6 with TRBJ2-6; 7 bases align to TRBD1. After removal of 3 bases from V and 5 bases from J, the junction contained 8 bases not matched to a gene. The CDR3 totals 16 residues. Germline CDR1 reads SGHDT; CDR2 reads YYEEEE. CDR3 amino acids: CASSYPPTGRANVLTF. DNA of the CDR3: TGTGCCAGCAGCTACCCCCCGACAGGGAGGGCCAACGTCCTGACTTTC.

The CDR3 DNA is TGTGCCAGCAGCTTAGACAGGGGTCCCGGGGAGCTGTTTTTT. Translation: CASSLDRGPGELFF. The rearrangement links TRBV11-2 to TRBJ2-2; possibly TRBD1 for D (6 bases). CDR1 and CDR2 (germline): SGHAT, FQNNGV. Between the trimmed V and J ends, which lost 0 bases and 6 bases, there was a span of 8 bases. The CDR3 is 14 residues long.

CDR3 DNA: TGTGCCAGCTGTGGGAGGGGTCAGCCCCAGCATTTT. This translates into CASCGRGQPQHF. The rearrangement uses TRBV28 and TRBJ1-5, with D tentatively TRBD1 (5 bases). Germline V gene data show CDR1 as MDHEN and CDR2 as SYDVKM. The CDR3 has 12 amino acids. The V end was cut by 8 bases, the J end by 6 bases, with 11 bases between.

The genes are TRBV4-2 and TRBJ2-3; 9 bases are a match to TRBD2. This CDR3 spans 16 amino acids. CDR1 is LGHNA, CDR2 YNFKEQ, per germline. The trim removed 4 bases at V and 4 bases at J, leaving 9 bases unmatched. The CDR3 region is CASSRVAGEDADTQYF. CDR3 bases: TGTGCCAGCAGCCGAGTAGCGGGAGAGGACGCAGATACGCAGTATTTT.

V usage is TRBV11-3 and J usage is TRBJ2-2; D may be TRBD1 (5 bases). The CDR3 is made up of 15 amino acids. Germline V CDR1 and CDR2: SGHNT, YENEEA. V lost 3 bases to trimming and J lost 5 bases, with 13 bases between them. CDR3 in amino acids: CASSLGPPMTGELFF. The CDR3 DNA reads TGTGCCAGCAGCTTGGGGCCTCCCATGACCGGGGAGCTGTTTTTT.

V usage is TRBV15 and J usage is TRBJ1-4; 7 positions match TRBD1. CDR3 length equals 14 residues. Germline V gene lookup returns CDR1 LNHNV and CDR2 YYDKDF (reference sequence). J lost 5 bases, V lost 0 bases, and 0 bases had no gene match. The DNA of the CDR3 is TGTGCCACCAGCAGAGAGACAGGGAATGAAAAACTGTTTTTT. This gives the protein CATSRETGNEKLFF.

This clone turned up a few times. The chain is built from TRBV19 and TRBJ1-1, with a possible D match to TRBD1 (5 bases). V was shortened by 1 base and J by 7 bases, with 13 bases between the two germline ends. The CDR3 length is 14 residues. Germline values: CDR1 LNHDA, CDR2 SQIVND (reference sequence). Written as DNA, the CDR3 is TGTGCCAGTAGTATAGCGGGGGGGGACGGTGAAGCTTTCTTT. Its translation: CASSIAGGDGEAFF.